This record covers a single T cell receptor beta chain. Its antigen is unidentified. This entry belongs to a study of human T cells and chemical hapten exposure. Whole-study context: Sensitization employed 2% DPC on about 2 cm by about 2 cm of upper inner arm skin. Throughout a study of 20 to 25 weeks, patients underwent weekly scalp administration of diphenylcyclopropenone doses. Overall study results and limits: The formation of large CDR3 similarity clusters by expanded TCRs significantly exceeded that of controls.

Each CDR3 protein is one row after TCRdb ran MiXCR on the RACE reads. The sample consists of roughly 80,000 distinct CDR3 sequences, approximately 11% of them appearing once. Noted time point: patch test 1, 2 weeks after DPC sensitization. Treatment given: therapeutic diphenylcyclopropenone sensitization with weekly scalp DPC. Unfractionated whole blood yielded total RNA. Trimming left V 7 bases short and J 3 bases short, with 21 bases between. Germline V gene lookup returns CDR1 MNHEY and CDR2 SVGEGT. The CDR3 has 16 amino acids. Sequenced material: whole blood, taken in connection with sensitization to the hapten diphenylcyclopropenone (DPC). The rearrangement joins TRBV6-2 or TRBV6-3 to TRBJ1-1; possible D gene TRBD1, 6 bases. This TCR was sampled from a woman between 45 and 65 years old with alopecia areata. Some clones in this sample may be carry-over from other donors' samples. CDR3: CASTPEGGRWDTEAFF. The CDR3 DNA follows: TGTGCCAGCACCCCCGAGGGGGGGCGCTGGGACACTGAAGCTTTCTTT.